This is a list of T cell receptor beta chains from one sample in a study of T cells after yellow fever vaccination. Each CDR3 protein is one row after TCRdb ran MiXCR on the 5' RACE reads. The table has approximately 34,000 distinct CDR3 sequences, about 6.6% seen once. The specimen comprised PBMCs, either bulk or a sorted T-cell subset (CD4+, CD8+, memory, or dextramer-sorted; not recorded which), sampled on the day of the first yellow fever vaccination. These receptors all stem from a man in his late teens or twenties who received the YFV17D yellow fever vaccine. CDR3s leave out the opening cysteine and the closing phenylalanine or tryptophan. Size is omitted from some rows. Given values are once, few, many or a class for expanded clones.

clone_size,j_call,v_call,cdr3_aa
many,TRBJ2-1,TRBV29-1,SVEDRGSPTMKQF
many,TRBJ2-3,TRBV4-1,ASSKGFPQSTDTQY
few,TRBJ2-3,TRBV24-1,ATSDWPDSDTQY
many,TRBJ2-1,TRBV5-1,ASSFSSGGSYNEQF
many,TRBJ2-7,TRBV4-2,ASSQVSGQGGTYEQY
many,TRBJ1-2,TRBV4-2,ASSQEAGYT
many,TRBJ2-6,TRBV5-1,ASSFRTGSSGANVLT
NA,TRBJ2-5,TRBV24-1,ATRWDNQETQY
many,TRBJ2-1,TRBV20-1,SFQERYNEQF
many,TRBJ1-5,TRBV12-3/TRBV12-4,ASSPRWGDNQPQH
many,TRBJ2-3,TRBV20-1,SARELAGGISTDTQY
few,TRBJ1-5,TRBV21-1,ASSKGRGTFNQPQH
NA,TRBJ1-5,TRBV10-3,AISENARQPQH
many,TRBJ2-2,TRBV7-7,ASSPGLAGITGELF
many,TRBJ2-7,TRBV12-3/TRBV12-4,ASKRWTGSHEQY
many,TRBJ2-1,TRBV11-3,ASSLEGAYNEQF
NA,TRBJ2-5,TRBV3-1,SSSQEKKRGRQGTQY
many,TRBJ2-5,TRBV27,ASSPPARETQY
many,TRBJ2-7,TRBV5-4,ASSHRQGANEQY
NA,TRBJ2-1,TRBV4-1,ASSLAGTSYNEQF
many,TRBJ1-2,TRBV7-2,ASSFPTGANGYT
many,TRBJ1-2,TRBV5-1,ASSTGDGDYGYT
many,TRBJ2-3,TRBV9,ASSPRGSGGPTDTQY
many,TRBJ1-1,TRBV5-1,ASSLDGGGTEAF